One sample yielded the 6 T cell receptor beta chains listed below, sequenced in a study of blood T cells in healthy people across ages. The use of a sample-barcoded 5' primer and a J-beta primer mix characterized a second PCR of about 7 to 12 cycles. One entry per CDR3 protein, called by TCRdb with MiXCR from the 5' RACE reads. Of approximately 700,000 distinct CDR3 sequences listed, 32% were seen once; the top ten hold less than 20%. Material: blood. These TCRs come from a woman older than 75 in good health.

There are a few counts of this clonotype. The rearrangement uses TRBV9 and TRBJ1-1; D is perhaps TRBD1 (5 bases). The CDR3 is made up of 14 amino acids. Germline CDR1 is SGDLS and CDR2 is YYNGEE. Trimming took off 2 bases at V and 4 bases at J, with 12 bases between the two ends. CDR3: CASSVGGRTTEAFF. The CDR3 DNA reads as TGTGCCAGCAGCGTTGGGGGACGGACCACTGAAGCTTTCTTT.

For this clonotype: A much larger clone lies one base from this, so it may be a read error. V gene TRBV6-5 combines with J gene TRBJ1-6; 9 bases are a match to TRBD1. Looked up from germline, CDR1 is MNHEY and CDR2 is SVGAGI. The CDR3 runs 15 residues. Here the CDR3 reads CASSYADRGVSPPHF. CDR3 sequence (DNA): TGTGCCAGCAGTTACGCGGACAGGGGAGTTTCACCCCCCCACTTT.

The V and J genes are TRBV6-5 and TRBJ2-7; 8 bases match TRBD2. Germline trimming cut 6 bases from V and 1 base from J; bases unmatched to any gene: 5. Germline V gene data show CDR1 as MNHEY and CDR2 as SVGAGI. The CDR3 is made up of 14 amino acids. In DNA form, the CDR3 reads TGTGCCAGCAGCGGGGGGGCCAGGTCCTACGAGCAGTACTTC. This sequence encodes CASSGGARSYEQYF.

This clonotype was picked up many times. The CDR3: CASSYGQGDEQYF. The CDR3 DNA sequence: TGTGCCAGCAGTTACGGCCAGGGCGACGAGCAGTACTTC. J is TRBJ2-7 and V is TRBV27; a weak D match, TRBD1 (5 bases). Trimming left V 4 bases short and J 5 bases short, with 12 bases between. This CDR3 is 13 amino acids long. The germline CDR1 and CDR2 sequences are MNHEY and SMNVEV (reference sequence).

The gene calls are TRBV7-9 and TRBJ2-5; D is possibly TRBD1 (5 bases). Trimming took off 7 bases at V and 5 bases at J, with 14 bases between the two ends. There are 13 residues in the CDR3. CDR1 and CDR2 (germline): SEHNR, FQNEAQ (reference sequence). In DNA, the CDR3 is TGTGCCAGCAATGACCAGGGTGGGGAGACCCAGTACTTC. Amino acid sequence: CASNDQGGETQYF.

This clonotype was picked up many times. V gene TRBV20-1 combines with J gene TRBJ2-7; 7 bases align to TRBD1. Germline trimming cut 2 bases from V and 2 bases from J; bases unmatched to any gene: 12. Germline loops: CDR1 DFQATT, CDR2 SNEGSKA (reference sequence). This CDR3 has 16 residues. The CDR3 protein is CSARPMVKDRPYEQYF. CDR3 sequence (DNA): TGCAGTGCTAGACCTATGGTAAAGGACAGGCCCTACGAGCAGTACTTC.